The 2 T cell receptor beta chains below come from one sample, sequenced in a study of radiotherapy plus CTLA-4 blockade in lung cancer. Only in-frame clones appear in the TCRdb table, and some are missing; sequencing was by immunoSEQ multiplex PCR. The sample lists more than 75,000 clones, around 87% occurring once. Sequencing was performed on peripheral blood, taken from a patient treated with radiotherapy plus ipilimumab. The receptors shown here come from a human donor with non-small cell lung cancer who had stable disease on radiotherapy plus ipilimumab.

The chain employs TRBV11-2 and TRBJ2-7, with 8 bases lining up with TRBD1. V shed 4 bases and J 0 bases; nucleotides not matched to a gene: 5. The CDR3 runs to 15 residues. The germline CDR1 and CDR2 sequences are SGHAT and FQNNGV. The CDR3 DNA reads TGTGCCAGCAGCTCCCGGACAGGGAGCTCCTACGAGCAGTACTTC. This codes for CASSSRTGSSYEQYF.

J is TRBJ1-6 and V is TRBV2; D might be TRBD1 (5 bases). This CDR3 spans 15 amino acids. Trimming left V 1 base short and J 10 bases short, with 14 bases between. Germline V gene sequence: CDR1 SNHLY, CDR2 FYNNEI. The CDR3 nucleotides are TGTGCCAGCAGTGAAGGCCAGGCGGACACGTCACCCCTCCACTTT. Amino acid sequence: CASSEGQADTSPLHF. The complete variable domain, with remaining parts taken from reference TRBV2 and TRBJ1-6, reads EPEVTQTPSHQVTQMGQEVILRCVPISNHLYFYWYRQILGQKVEFLVSFYNNEISEKSEIFDDQFSVERPDGSNFTLKIRSTKLEDSAMYFCASSEGQADTSPLHFGNGTRLTVT.